This T cell receptor beta chain stems from a study of multiple sclerosis patients with progressive multifocal leukoencephalopathy. Study-wide findings and caveats: TRBV and TRBJ usage showed no common pattern when PML developed. Expanded clones at PML onset predated and persisted through natalizumab therapy.

Specified time point: time of PML onset. The T3 samples were drawn when PML began. The assay was immunoSEQ multiplex PCR, and TCRdb's table has in-frame clones only and misses some. The sample holds about 31,000 clones, 87% seen once. Comments on this clone: Its target is not known. At one of its ends the junction is not consistent with the germline gene, which may arise from a read error. Additional DNA sequences in this sample encode the identical CDR3.

Per the germline V gene, CDR1 is MNHNS and CDR2 is SASEGT. This CDR3 contains 14 residues. This clonotype was obtained from a woman in her forties with progressive multifocal leukoencephalopathy. The gene calls are TRBV6-1 and TRBJ2-7; D is perhaps TRBD1 (6 bases). The sample here was PBMCs, taken from a patient treated with natalizumab. The CDR3 sequence: CASSLSQGPYEQYF. The CDR3 DNA is TGTGCCAGCAGTCTTTCCCAGGGGCCCTACGAACAGTACTTC.